This TCR beta chain was recorded in a study of blood T cell repertoires in COVID-19. Turning to the study itself: Acute and convalescent COVID-19 samples came from the United States, Italy and Spain.

This clone turned up a few times. In the source study's methods: Scientists estimated how many nucleated cells there were by amplifying reference gene primers. The protocol was immunoSEQ multiplex PCR, while the TCRdb copy is restricted to in-frame clones and leaves out a portion. The V and J calls and clone size are taken from that table; D and trimming were inferred from the DNA. The sample yields roughly 200,000 clones, roughly nine tenths seen once. This CDR3 has 14 amino acids. Trimming cost V 2 bases and J 7 bases; bases outside gene matches: 2. Germline assignment: CDR1 SGHVS and CDR2 FNYEAQ. Sequenced material: peripheral blood. This receptor was identified in a woman aged 25 to 39 with active or convalescent COVID-19. The chain couples TRBV7-6 to TRBJ1-6; TRBD1 matches at 7 bases. As DNA, the CDR3 is TGTGCCAGCAGCTTAAGACAGGGCAATTCACCCCTCCACTTT. This sequence encodes CASSLRQGNSPLHF.